This entry describes one T cell receptor beta chain. These data are taken from a study of T-cell reconstitution after alpha-beta-depleted transplantation in children. For TCRbeta, the library was prepared with unique molecular identifiers. TCRdb reanalysed the PCR reads using MiXCR and keeps one entry per CDR3 protein. The table lists 450,000 to 550,000 distinct CDR3 sequences, approximately 10% of them singletons. V lost 5 bases to trimming and J lost 2 bases; unmatched junction nucleotides: 11. The germline V gene has CDR1 SGHAT and CDR2 FQNNGV. The CDR3 has 16 residues. The chain employs TRBV11-2 and TRBJ2-7, with 8 bases lining up with TRBD2. Sequenced material: PBMCs, mostly from graft donor cells, taken 180 days after TCRalphabeta/CD19-depleted stem cell transplant. The receptor comes from a female patient aged 2-15 years who had a stem cell transplant for aplastic anemia, so the T cells may come from the graft donor. The CDR3 sequence is CASSPETSAITYEQYF. CDR3 nucleotides: TGTGCCAGCAGCCCCGAGACTAGCGCTATAACCTACGAGCAGTACTTC.